This T cell receptor (beta chain) was sequenced in a study of vaccination effects on CD4 cells after COVID-19. A few counts support this clone. Its antigen is as yet unknown. Cells that had been cultured for less than eleven days were the source of isolated CD4+ T cells. CDR1 is SEHNR, CDR2 FQNEAQ, per germline (reference sequence). The V end lost 0 bases, the J end lost 2 bases, and 11 bases lay between the germline ends. The CDR3 runs to 16 residues. Profiled with immunoSEQ multiplex PCR; TCRdb holds only in-frame clones, not every one. The sample contains approximately 31,000 clones, about 71% of which appear only once.

The material was CD4+ T cells from PBMCs cultured without peptide, obtained before COVID-19 vaccination. The clonotype originates from a human donor who received a COVID-19 vaccine. The gene calls are TRBV7-9 and TRBJ2-1; the D gene is possibly TRBD2 (6 bases). DNA for the CDR3: TGTGCCAGCAGCTTAGCGGAACTAGCTACCTACAATGAGCAGTTCTTC. Amino acids: CASSLAELATYNEQFF.